This T cell receptor (beta chain) was profiled in a study of CD8 T cells in Susac syndrome. The CDR3 spans 16 residues. Trimming stripped 5 bases from V and 2 bases from J, with 16 bases between. Germline V lookup: CDR1 SGHVS, CDR2 FNYEAQ. With random hexamers, reverse transcription was performed on roughly 0.5 to 1 ug of RNA. Using its own MiXCR run on the immunoSEQ multiplex PCR reads, TCRdb lists one record per CDR3 protein. The sample includes around 170,000 distinct CDR3 sequences, approximately 94% of them seen just once. The sample was CD4+ T cells from PBMCs. The V gene is TRBV7-6, the J gene TRBJ1-5; tentative D call: TRBD1 (5 bases). This TCR was sampled from a human donor with Susac syndrome. The CDR3 region is CASSLGRGAGNQPQHF. The CDR3 DNA is TGTGCCAGCAGCCTAGGGAGGGGCGCAGGCAATCAGCCCCAGCATTTT.